The 3 T cell receptor beta chains listed next were all sequenced from one sample in a study of T-cell memory formation after mild COVID-19. Via MiXCR, TCRdb re-called the 5' RACE reads, giving one row per CDR3 protein. The sample lists fewer than 700,000 distinct CDR3 sequences; roughly 18% were seen once. The specimen sequenced was PBMCs or a T cell subset sorted from them (not recorded which). The receptors stem from an adult woman who had mild COVID-19 (a few samples of this study predate the infection). Cell type and time point are not known.

The table lists this clonotype with a few counts. The chain is built from TRBV6-5 and TRBJ2-7, with 11 bases that match TRBD2. Unmatched junction bases numbered 3, after V lost 3 bases and J lost 2 bases. Looked up from germline, CDR1 is MNHEY and CDR2 is SVGAGI. The CDR3 length is 15 residues. The CDR3 here is CASSYSSGRPYEQYF. CDR3 in DNA: TGTGCCAGCAGTTATTCTAGCGGGAGGCCCTACGAGCAGTACTTC.

V gene TRBV20-1 combines with J gene TRBJ2-1; TRBD2 matches at 11 bases. Germline values: CDR1 DFQATT, CDR2 SNEGSKA (reference sequence). V lost 0 bases to trimming and J lost 8 bases; unmatched junction nucleotides: 9. This CDR3 contains 16 residues. CDR3 coding DNA: TGCAGTGCTAGAGATGTAGCTAGCGGGAGGATCGATGAGCAGTTCTTC. Protein sequence: CSARDVASGRIDEQFF.

This clonotype has just a few counts. At one end, the junction sequence differs from germline, possibly due to a read error. The DNA of the CDR3 is TGTGCCAGCAGCTTAGATGGGACATCATCTCGGGCGAACTTC. The encoded protein is CASSLDGTSSRANF. The chain combines TRBV7-9 with TRBJ2-7, with TRBD1 as a possible D gene (6 bases). Germline loops: CDR1 SEHNR, CDR2 FQNEAQ (reference sequence). The CDR3 extends over 14 amino acids.